The text below deals with one T cell receptor (beta chain). The sample is drawn from a study of blood T cell repertoires in COVID-19. Study in general: Acute-phase and convalescent COVID-19 samples originated in the United States, Italy and Spain. PBMCs, B-cell-depleted T cells, or T cells provided the cDNA or gDNA that made up the material.

Germline CDR1 is MDHEN and CDR2 is SYDVKM. V lost 6 bases to trimming and J lost 2 bases; unmatched junction nucleotides: 3. The CDR3 spans 13 residues. TCRdb's table, derived via immunoSEQ multiplex PCR, lists solely in-frame clones and lacks some. The profile covers around 99,000 clones, with roughly 85% appearing a single time and roughly 18% taken by the ten largest. J is TRBJ2-7 and V is TRBV28, with 8 bases fitting TRBD1. The sample consisted of peripheral blood. The TCR was taken from a woman aged 60-70 years with acute or convalescent COVID-19. The DNA of the CDR3 is TGTGCCAGCAGCCAGGGACAGGCCTACGAGCAGTACTTC. It yields the protein CASSQGQAYEQYF.